This T cell receptor beta chain was retrieved from a study of cytomegalovirus exposure and HLA in healthy donors. Overall study findings and caveats: The likely explanation for a cluster of highly shared sequence variants was sequencing artifact.

Use of 60 Vbeta and 13 Jbeta primers characterized the PCR. Using immunoSEQ multiplex PCR, the repertoire was profiled, and TCRdb retains in-frame clones only, with some absent. The table has a few hundred thousand clones, roughly 80% seen once; the top ten hold roughly 1.3%. Germline V gene sequence: CDR1 SEHNR, CDR2 FQNEAQ (reference sequence). CDR3 length equals 15 residues. As regards this clone: What it binds is unknown. One end of the junction fails to match germline, which may point to a read error.

Material: PBMCs. This chain connects TRBV7-9 to TRBJ2-6; D possibly corresponds to TRBD2 (5 bases). This TCR was sampled from a girl aged 10-17 years in good health and CMV-seronegative. The CDR3: CSSSRAGSGANVLTF. In nucleotides, the CDR3 is TGTTCCAGCAGCCGCGCGGGTTCTGGGGCCAACGTCCTGACTTTC. The whole variable domain, filled in from reference TRBV7-9 and TRBJ2-6, reads DTGVSQNPRHKITKRGQNVTFRCDPISEHNRLYWYRQTLGQGPEFLTYFQNEAQLEKSRLLSDRFSAERPKGSFSTLEIQRTEQGDSAMYLCSSSRAGSGANVLTFGAGSRLTVL.